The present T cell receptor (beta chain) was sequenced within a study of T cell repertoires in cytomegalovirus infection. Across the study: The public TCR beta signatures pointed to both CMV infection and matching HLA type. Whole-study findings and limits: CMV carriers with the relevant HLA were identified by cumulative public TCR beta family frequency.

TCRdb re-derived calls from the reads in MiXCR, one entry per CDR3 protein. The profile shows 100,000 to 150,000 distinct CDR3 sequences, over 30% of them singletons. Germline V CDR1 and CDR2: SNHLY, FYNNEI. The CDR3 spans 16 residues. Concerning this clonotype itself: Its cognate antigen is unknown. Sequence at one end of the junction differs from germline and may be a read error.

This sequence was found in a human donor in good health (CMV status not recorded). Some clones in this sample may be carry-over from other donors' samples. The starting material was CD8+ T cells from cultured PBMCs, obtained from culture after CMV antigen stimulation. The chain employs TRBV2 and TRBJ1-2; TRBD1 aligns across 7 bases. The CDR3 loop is CTSSLSRQGSDYGYTF. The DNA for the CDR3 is TGTACCAGCAGTCTAAGTCGACAGGGATCCGACTATGGCTACACCTTC.